The 21 T cell receptor beta chains given below trace back to one sample, sequenced in a study of Ad26.COV2.S vaccination and SARS-CoV-2 variants. Method: immunoSEQ multiplex PCR; TCRdb's copy keeps in-frame clones and lacks some. The sample lists some 390,000 clones, roughly nine tenths occurring once. Specified treatment: approximately 18 received Ad26.COV2.S at low or high dose, single or two shots; a few received placebo; per-sample allocation not given. Sampling occurred on day 63 after the first vaccine or placebo injection. The sample here was peripheral blood, taken in a trial of Ad26.COV2.S vaccine versus placebo. These TCRs come from a person aged 18-60 years who received the Ad26.COV2.S COVID-19 vaccine or a placebo.

The V gene is TRBV27, the J gene TRBJ2-7, with D uncertain. Trimming cost V 5 bases and J 0 bases, with 8 bases left between them. The CDR3 spans 13 residues. Germline CDR1 is MNHEY and CDR2 is SMNVEV (reference sequence). CDR3 in amino acids: CASSQRSSYEQYF. In DNA, the CDR3 is TGTGCCAGCAGTCAAAGGAGCTCCTACGAGCAGTACTTC.

This chain connects TRBV9 to TRBJ1-2; no clear D gene. CDR3 size: 12 residues. Trimming cost V 0 bases and J 5 bases, with 5 bases left between them. Per germline, CDR1 SGDLS and CDR2 YYNGEE. In nucleotides, the CDR3 is TGTGCCAGCAGCGTAGGGCTGTATGGCTACACCTTC. Amino acids: CASSVGLYGYTF.

The chain carries TRBV19 and TRBJ2-2; 9 positions match TRBD2. Germline assignment: CDR1 LNHDA and CDR2 SQIVND (reference sequence). This CDR3 has 14 residues. V lost 6 bases to trimming and J lost 4 bases; unmatched junction nucleotides: 3. The CDR3 sequence: CASRGLAGTGELFF. The DNA for the CDR3 is TGTGCCAGTAGGGGACTAGCCGGCACCGGGGAGCTGTTTTTT.

V usage is TRBV12-5 and J usage is TRBJ2-1; 7 bases map to TRBD1. V dropped 1 base and J dropped 0; count of bases not matched to a gene: 9. The V gene's germline CDR1 is LGHNT and CDR2 FRNRAP. The CDR3 length is 18 residues. The CDR3 here is CASGLAPLDRSSYNEQFF. In DNA, the CDR3 is TGTGCTAGTGGTTTGGCCCCCCTGGACAGGAGCTCCTACAATGAGCAGTTCTTC.

The V call is TRBV19, the J call TRBJ1-5; TRBD1 matches 8 bases. Per germline, CDR1 LNHDA and CDR2 SQIVND (reference sequence). The J segment lost 6 bases and the V segment lost 9 bases, leaving 13 bases of the junction unmatched. The CDR3 consists of 15 residues. For the CDR3, the DNA is TGTGCCAGCCAGCCGGGACAGGTGGGTACTCAGCCCCAGCATTTT. This codes for CASQPGQVGTQPQHF.

The gene calls are TRBV12-3 or TRBV12-4 and TRBJ1-5; D unresolved. This CDR3 contains 12 residues. The ends were cut back, 6 bases at V and 6 bases at J, with 9 bases in the middle. CDR3 in DNA: TGTGCCAGCAGGTATGCTGGTCAGCCCCAGCATTTT. It encodes CASRYAGQPQHF.

A few counts support this clone. Here the CDR3 DNA reads TGTGCCAGTAGTATACAGGGAGATGGCGGAAAACTGTTTTTT. It encodes CASSIQGDGGKLFF. The chain links TRBV19 to TRBJ1-4; a possible D gene is TRBD1 (5 bases). V was pared by 2 bases and J by 10 bases, with 14 bases between. The CDR3 totals 14 residues. In germline, CDR1 is LNHDA, CDR2 SQIVND (reference sequence).

This chain uses TRBV5-3 with TRBJ2-5; D gene uncertain. TRBV5-3 belongs to the ORF category, with a function that is uncertain. The CDR3 is 16 amino acids. V lost 2 bases to trimming and J lost 7 bases, with 21 bases between them. The CDR3 DNA is TGTGCCAGAAGCTTCCCTGAGAGAGGAAGCCCCAGGACCCAGTACTTC. It yields the protein CARSFPERGSPRTQYF.

The gene calls are TRBV5-3 and TRBJ2-7; D perhaps matches TRBD1 (7 bases). TRBV5-3 is marked as an open reading frame, function uncertain. This CDR3 spans 15 amino acids. V was trimmed by 3 bases and J by 6 bases, leaving 19 bases between them. The CDR3 nucleotides read TGTGCCAGAAGCTATAACCTCCCAGGGGGAGGCGAGCAGTACTTC. Amino acids: CARSYNLPGGGEQYF.

This chain uses TRBV23-1 with TRBJ1-1; D is uncertain. TRBV23-1 is reported as an ORF; its role is uncertain. Between the trimmed V and J ends, which lost 2 bases and 0 bases, there was a span of 7 bases. The CDR3 sequence is 14 residues long. CDR3 sequence (DNA): TGCGCCAGCAGTCAAGATGGCATGAACACTGAAGCTTTCTTT. Translating it yields CASSQDGMNTEAFF.

As regards this clone: Other DNA sequences in this specimen translate into the identical CDR3. The V and J genes are TRBV19 and TRBJ1-1; 12 nucleotides match TRBD1. This CDR3 is 15 amino acids long. The V gene end was trimmed by 3 bases and the J gene end by 3 bases; junction bases not matched to a gene: 2. Germline V gene lookup returns CDR1 LNHDA and CDR2 SQIVND (reference sequence). The CDR3 DNA reads as TGTGCCAGTAGTATTGGGACAGGGGGCTACACTGAAGCTTTCTTT. It translates to CASSIGTGGYTEAFF.

Remarks on this clone: Additional DNA sequences in this sample encode the identical CDR3. The rearrangement joins TRBV18 to TRBJ1-1; 8 bases fit TRBD1. Germline CDR1 KGHSH, CDR2 LQKENI. The V and J ends lost 6 bases and 1 base, in that order; junction bases with no gene match: 4. This CDR3 spans 14 amino acids. As DNA, the CDR3 is TGTGCCAGCTCCCCAACAGGGGGGAACACTGAAGCTTTCTTT. This sequence encodes CASSPTGGNTEAFF.

This clone has a single count. This chain joins TRBV5-1 and TRBJ2-5; possible D gene TRBD1, 6 bases. CDR1 and CDR2 from the germline V gene are SGHRS and YFSETQ. This CDR3 has 13 amino acids. Deletions cut 5 bases from V and 3 bases from J, with 11 bases between. CDR3 sequence: CASSRQAEETQYF. DNA of the CDR3: TGCGCCAGCAGTCGACAGGCCGAAGAGACCCAGTACTTC.

The chain couples TRBV27 to TRBJ1-1; D is unclear. In germline, CDR1 is MNHEY, CDR2 SMNVEV (reference sequence). This CDR3 has 11 residues. Between the trimmed V and J ends, which lost 4 bases and 7 bases, there was a span of 7 bases. The CDR3 nucleotides read TGTGCCAGCAGTTCTACCGTTGAAGCTTTCTTT. This codes for CASSSTVEAFF.

The chain carries TRBV6-6 and TRBJ2-2; a weak D match, TRBD2 (7 bases). This CDR3 is built from 18 residues. The germline CDR1 and CDR2 sequences are MNHNY and SVGAGI (reference sequence). V was trimmed by 5 bases and J by 1 base, leaving 20 bases between them. The CDR3 sequence is CASSPFWGGYKNTGELFF. DNA for the CDR3: TGTGCCAGCAGTCCCTTTTGGGGGGGCTATAAGAACACCGGGGAGCTGTTTTTT.

The chain links TRBV5-6 to TRBJ2-1; D may match TRBD1 or TRBD2 (6 bases each). V was clipped by 1 base and J by 0 bases, with 17 bases between them. CDR3 length: 18 amino acids. Germline CDR1 SGHDT, CDR2 YYEEEE. The CDR3 protein is CASSLFLLGGSSYNEQFF. For the CDR3, the DNA is TGTGCCAGCAGCTTGTTTTTGCTAGGGGGGAGCTCCTACAATGAGCAGTTCTTC.

The gene calls are TRBV4-1 and TRBJ1-6; D remains ambiguous. The CDR3 runs to 15 residues. The V end lost 1 base, the J end lost 8 bases, and 12 bases lay between the germline ends. The V gene's germline CDR1 is MGHRA and CDR2 YSYEKL. DNA of the CDR3: TGCGCCAGCAGCCAAGCAGATCCGAAGGATTCACCCCTCCACTTT. Translated, it gives CASSQADPKDSPLHF.

The chain links TRBV19 to TRBJ1-2, with D possibly TRBD1 on 5 matching bases. V was cut by 2 bases and J by 7 bases, with 11 bases left in between. Germline V gives CDR1 LNHDA, CDR2 SQIVND (reference sequence). This CDR3 spans 13 amino acids. CDR3 in amino acids: CASSISGRSGYTF. CDR3 nucleotides: TGTGCCAGTAGTATATCAGGGCGAAGTGGCTACACCTTC.

The CDR3 reads CASSPPSGGLGGTDTQYF. DNA for the CDR3: TGTGCCAGCTCACCACCGTCGGGGGGCCTGGGTGGCACAGATACGCAGTATTTT. This chain uses TRBV18 with TRBJ2-3; D perhaps matches TRBD2 (7 bases). The ends were cut back, 0 bases at V and 1 base at J, with 17 bases in the middle. The CDR3 consists of 18 residues. CDR1 and CDR2 (germline): KGHSH, LQKENI.

The chain carries TRBV19 and TRBJ1-1; weak D call: TRBD1 (5 bases). The CDR3 loop spans 15 amino acids. CDR1 is LNHDA and CDR2 is SQIVND in the germline V gene (reference sequence). Trimming took 3 bases from V and 0 from J, leaving 11 bases between them. As DNA, the CDR3 is TGTGCCAGTAGTATGGGGACCGCGTTGAACACTGAAGCTTTCTTT. The encoded protein is CASSMGTALNTEAFF.

The rearrangement uses TRBV7-9 and TRBJ2-2, with D perhaps TRBD1 (6 bases). V was shortened by 1 base and J by 1 base, with 10 bases between the two germline ends. Germline lookup yields CDR1 SEHNR and CDR2 FQNEAQ (reference sequence). This CDR3 is 16 amino acids long. The CDR3 region has the DNA TGTGCCAGCAGCTTAGTCTCAGGGGTGAACACCGGGGAGCTGTTTTTT. This sequence encodes CASSLVSGVNTGELFF.